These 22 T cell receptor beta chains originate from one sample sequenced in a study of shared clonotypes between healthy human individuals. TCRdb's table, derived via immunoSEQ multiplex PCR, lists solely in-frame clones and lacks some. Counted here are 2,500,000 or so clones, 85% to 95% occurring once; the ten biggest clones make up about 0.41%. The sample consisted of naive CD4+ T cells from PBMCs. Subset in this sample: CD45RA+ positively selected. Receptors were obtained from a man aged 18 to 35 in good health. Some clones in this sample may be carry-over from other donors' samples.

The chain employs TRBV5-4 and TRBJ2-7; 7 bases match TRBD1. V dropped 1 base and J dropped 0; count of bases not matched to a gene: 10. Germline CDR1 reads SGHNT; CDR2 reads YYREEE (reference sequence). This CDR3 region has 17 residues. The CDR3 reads CASSLKGQRSYSYEQYF. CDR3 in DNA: TGTGCCAGCAGCTTGAAGGGACAGAGATCATACTCCTACGAGCAGTACTTC.

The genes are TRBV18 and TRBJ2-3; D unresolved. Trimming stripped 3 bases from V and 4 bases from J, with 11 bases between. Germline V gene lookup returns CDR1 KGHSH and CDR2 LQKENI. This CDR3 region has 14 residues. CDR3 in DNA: TGTGCCAGCTCACCCCTGGGGAAGGCAGATACGCAGTATTTT. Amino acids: CASSPLGKADTQYF.

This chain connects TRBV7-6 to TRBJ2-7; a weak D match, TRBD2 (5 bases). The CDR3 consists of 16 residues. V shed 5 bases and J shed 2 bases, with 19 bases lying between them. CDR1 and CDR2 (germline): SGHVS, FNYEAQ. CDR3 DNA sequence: TGTGCCAGCAGCCCAACCTCGGGGAGTCTAGCCTACGAGCAGTACTTC. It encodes CASSPTSGSLAYEQYF.

Here the CDR3 DNA reads TGTGGGGCGCGGTCGGTGAACACTGAAGCTTTCTTT. Translated: CGARSVNTEAFF. The chain employs TRBV28 and TRBJ1-1; D is unclear. From germline, CDR1 is MDHEN and CDR2 SYDVKM. The CDR3 runs to 12 residues.

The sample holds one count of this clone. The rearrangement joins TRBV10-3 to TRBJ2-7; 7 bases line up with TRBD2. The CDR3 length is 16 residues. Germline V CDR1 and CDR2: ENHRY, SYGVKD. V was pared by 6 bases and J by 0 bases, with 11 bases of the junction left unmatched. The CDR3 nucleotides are TGTGCCATCAGCTCCGGGGGGTTAGCCAGCTCCTACGAGCAGTACTTC. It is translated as CAISSGGLASSYEQYF.

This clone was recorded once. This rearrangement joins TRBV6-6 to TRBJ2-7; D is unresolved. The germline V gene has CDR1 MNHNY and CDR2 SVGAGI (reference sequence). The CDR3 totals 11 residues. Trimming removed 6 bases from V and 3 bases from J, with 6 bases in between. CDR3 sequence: CASSPHYEQYF. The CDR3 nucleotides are TGTGCCAGCAGCCCCCACTACGAGCAGTACTTC.

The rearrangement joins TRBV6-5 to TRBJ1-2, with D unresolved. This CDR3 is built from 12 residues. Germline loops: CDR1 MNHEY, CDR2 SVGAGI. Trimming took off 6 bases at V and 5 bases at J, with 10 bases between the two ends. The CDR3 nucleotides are TGTGCCAGCAGCTCTACGCCTTATGGCTACACCTTC. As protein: CASSSTPYGYTF.

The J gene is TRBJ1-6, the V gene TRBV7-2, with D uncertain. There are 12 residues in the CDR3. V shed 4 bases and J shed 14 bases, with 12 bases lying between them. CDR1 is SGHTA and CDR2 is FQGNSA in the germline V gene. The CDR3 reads CASSSLRASLHF. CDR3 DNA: TGTGCCAGCAGCTCCCTTAGAGCGTCCCTCCACTTT.

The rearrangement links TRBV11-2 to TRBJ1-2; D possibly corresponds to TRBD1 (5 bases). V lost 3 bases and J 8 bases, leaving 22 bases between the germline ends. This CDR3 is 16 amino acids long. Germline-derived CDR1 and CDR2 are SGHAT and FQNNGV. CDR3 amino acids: CASSFLQDGRREGYTF. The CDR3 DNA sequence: TGTGCCAGCAGCTTCTTACAGGATGGGCGGAGGGAAGGCTACACCTTC.

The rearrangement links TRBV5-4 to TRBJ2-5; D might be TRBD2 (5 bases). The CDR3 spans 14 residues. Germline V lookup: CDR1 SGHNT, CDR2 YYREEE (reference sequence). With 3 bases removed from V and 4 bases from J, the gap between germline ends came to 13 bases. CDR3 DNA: TGTGCCAGCAGCTCCAGCTCCAGCGGAGAGACCCAGTACTTC. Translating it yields CASSSSSSGETQYF. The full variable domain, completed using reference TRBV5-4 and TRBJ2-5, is ETGVTQSPTHLIKTRGQQVTLRCSSQSGHNTVSWYQQALGQGPQFIFQYYREEENGRGNFPPRFSGLQFPNYSSELNVNALELDDSALYLCASSSSSSGETQYFGPGTRLLVL.

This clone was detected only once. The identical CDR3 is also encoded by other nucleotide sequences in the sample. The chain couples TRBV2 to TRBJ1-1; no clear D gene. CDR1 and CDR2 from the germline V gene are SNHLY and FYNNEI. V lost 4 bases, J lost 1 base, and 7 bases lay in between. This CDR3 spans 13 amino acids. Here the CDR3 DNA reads TGTGCCAGCAGTGGTCGGGGGAACACTGAAGCTTTCTTT. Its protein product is CASSGRGNTEAFF.

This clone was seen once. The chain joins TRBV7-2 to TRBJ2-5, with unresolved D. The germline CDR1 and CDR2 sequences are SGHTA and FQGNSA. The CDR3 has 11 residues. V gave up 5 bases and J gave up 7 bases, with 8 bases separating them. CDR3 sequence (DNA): TGTGCCAGCAGCGCCGAAGTGACCCAGTACTTC. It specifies CASSAEVTQYF.

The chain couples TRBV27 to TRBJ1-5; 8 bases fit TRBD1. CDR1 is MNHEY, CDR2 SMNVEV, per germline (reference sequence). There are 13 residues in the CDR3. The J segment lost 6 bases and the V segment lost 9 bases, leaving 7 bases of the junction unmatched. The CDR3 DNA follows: TGTGCCAGTCTCAGACAGGGGATTCAGCCCCAGCATTTT. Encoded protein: CASLRQGIQPQHF.

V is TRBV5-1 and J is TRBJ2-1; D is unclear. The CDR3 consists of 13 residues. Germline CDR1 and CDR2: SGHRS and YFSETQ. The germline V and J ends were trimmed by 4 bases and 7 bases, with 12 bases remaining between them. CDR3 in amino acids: CASSRNGWNEQFF. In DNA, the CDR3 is TGCGCCAGCAGCCGAAATGGGTGGAATGAGCAGTTCTTC.

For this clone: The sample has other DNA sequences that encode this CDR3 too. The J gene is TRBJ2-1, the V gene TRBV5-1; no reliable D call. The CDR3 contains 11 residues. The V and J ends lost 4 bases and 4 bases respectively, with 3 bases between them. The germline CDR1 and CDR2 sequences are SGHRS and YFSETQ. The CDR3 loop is CASSQYNEQFF. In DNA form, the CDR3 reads TGCGCCAGCAGCCAGTACAATGAGCAGTTCTTC.

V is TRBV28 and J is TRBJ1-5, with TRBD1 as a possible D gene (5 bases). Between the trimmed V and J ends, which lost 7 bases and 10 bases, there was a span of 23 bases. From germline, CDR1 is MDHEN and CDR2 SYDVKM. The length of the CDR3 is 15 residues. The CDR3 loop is CASMTGTSTYSPQHF. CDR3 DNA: TGTGCCAGCATGACCGGGACCTCAACCTATAGCCCCCAGCATTTT.

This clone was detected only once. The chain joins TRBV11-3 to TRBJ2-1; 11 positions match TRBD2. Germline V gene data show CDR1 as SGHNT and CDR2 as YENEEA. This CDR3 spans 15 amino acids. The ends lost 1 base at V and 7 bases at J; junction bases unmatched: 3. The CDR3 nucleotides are TGTGCCAGCAGCTTAGTAGCGGGAGGGATAAATGAGCAGTTCTTC. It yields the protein CASSLVAGGINEQFF. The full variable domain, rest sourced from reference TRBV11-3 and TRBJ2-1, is EAGVVQSPRYKIIEKKQPVAFWCNPISGHNTLYWYLQNLGQGPELLIRYENEEAVDDSQLPKDRFSAERLKGVDSTLKIQPAELGDSAVYLCASSLVAGGINEQFFGPGTRLTVL.

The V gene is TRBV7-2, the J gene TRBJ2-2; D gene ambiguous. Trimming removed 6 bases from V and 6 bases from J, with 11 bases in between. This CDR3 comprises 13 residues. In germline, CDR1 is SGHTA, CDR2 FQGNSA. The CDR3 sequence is CASSSEVPGELFF. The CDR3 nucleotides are TGTGCCAGCAGTTCAGAGGTCCCCGGGGAGCTGTTTTTT.

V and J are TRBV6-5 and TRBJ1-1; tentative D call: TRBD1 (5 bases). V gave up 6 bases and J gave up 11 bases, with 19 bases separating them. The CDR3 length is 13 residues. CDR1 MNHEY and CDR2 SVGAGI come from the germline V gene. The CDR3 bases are TGTGCCAGCAGCTTTACGGGCCAGGGTTGGGCTTTCTTT. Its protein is CASSFTGQGWAFF.

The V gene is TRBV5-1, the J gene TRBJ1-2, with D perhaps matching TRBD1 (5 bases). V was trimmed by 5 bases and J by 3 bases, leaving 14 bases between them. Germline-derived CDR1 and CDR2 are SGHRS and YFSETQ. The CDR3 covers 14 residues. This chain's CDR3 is CASSSAGADYGYTF. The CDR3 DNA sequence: TGCGCCAGCAGTTCGGCCGGGGCGGACTATGGCTACACCTTC.

The CDR3 bases are TGTGCCAGCAGGGCCGACGTCGGCTCCTACGAGCAGTACTTC. The encoded protein is CASRADVGSYEQYF. The chain uses TRBV28 and TRBJ2-7; no clear D gene. The CDR3 covers 14 residues. CDR1 and CDR2 (germline): MDHEN, SYDVKM. Trimming shortened V by 6 bases and J by 0 bases, and 12 bases separated the two germline ends. Filled out from reference TRBV28 and TRBJ2-7, the complete variable domain reads DVKVTQSSRYLVKRTGEKVFLECVQDMDHENMFWYRQDPGLGLRLIYFSYDVKMKEKGDIPEGYSVSREKKERFSLILESASTNQTSMYLCASRADVGSYEQYFGPGTRLTVT.

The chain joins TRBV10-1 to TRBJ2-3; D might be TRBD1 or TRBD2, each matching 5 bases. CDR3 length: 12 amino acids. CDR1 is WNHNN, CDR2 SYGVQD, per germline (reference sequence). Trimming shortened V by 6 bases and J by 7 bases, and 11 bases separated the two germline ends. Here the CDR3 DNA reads TGCGCCAGCAGCACCGGGGCCCATACGCAGTATTTT. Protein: CASSTGAHTQYF.